Presented here are 16 T cell receptor beta chains from one specimen sequenced in a study of T cell responses to AZD1222 COVID-19 vaccine. Using immunoSEQ multiplex PCR, the repertoire was profiled, and TCRdb retains in-frame clones only, with some absent. The sample has about 150,000 clones, roughly 86% seen once. The source material was peripheral blood, sampled 28 days after the second AZD1222 dose. Every receptor here comes from an adult who received the AZD1222 COVID-19 vaccine.

V is TRBV6-1 and J is TRBJ1-5; 7 bases fit TRBD1. CDR1 is MNHNS and CDR2 is SASEGT in the germline V gene. J was trimmed by 5 bases and V by 0 bases; bases with no gene match: 1. The CDR3 has 14 residues. CDR3 nucleotide sequence: TGTGCCAGCAGTGAAGCTCAGGGGGATCAGCCCCAGCATTTT. Protein product: CASSEAQGDQPQHF.

V is TRBV4-1 and J is TRBJ1-2, with unresolved D. Germline V CDR1 and CDR2: MGHRA, YSYEKL. Trimming removed 5 bases at V and 7 bases at J, with 8 bases between. This CDR3 contains 11 residues. CDR3 protein: CASSSDGGYTF. The CDR3, as DNA: TGCGCCAGCAGCTCCGACGGTGGCTACACCTTC.

This chain joins TRBV3-1 (or the pseudogene TRBV3-2) and TRBJ1-2; D may be TRBD1 (6 bases). Germline loops: CDR1 LGHDT, CDR2 YNNKEL (reference sequence). V was shortened by 0 bases and J by 2 bases, with 10 bases between the two germline ends. CDR3 length: 15 amino acids. The CDR3 loop reads CASSQEGTPNYGYTF. The CDR3 DNA follows: TGTGCCAGCAGCCAAGAGGGGACACCCAACTATGGCTACACCTTC.

The J gene is TRBJ1-5, the V gene TRBV30; D unresolved. The V gene's germline CDR1 is GTSNPN and CDR2 SVGIG (reference sequence). This CDR3 is built from 15 residues. Between the trimmed V and J ends, which lost 0 bases and 0 bases, there was a span of 9 bases. This CDR3 is CAWSVESSSNQPQHF. In DNA form, the CDR3 reads TGTGCCTGGAGTGTCGAGAGTTCTAGCAATCAGCCCCAGCATTTT.

The chain employs TRBV7-9 and TRBJ2-2; TRBD1 agrees at 7 bases. V shed 5 bases, J shed 4 bases, and the junction held 10 bases outside the gene matches. The CDR3 covers 16 residues. Germline V gene sequence: CDR1 SEHNR, CDR2 FQNEAQ (reference sequence). CDR3 sequence reads: CASSRGQAEITGELFF. The CDR3 nucleotides are TGTGCCAGCAGCCGAGGACAGGCTGAGATCACCGGGGAGCTGTTTTTT. The complete variable domain, with remaining parts taken from reference TRBV7-9 and TRBJ2-2, reads DTGVSQNPRHKITKRGQNVTFRCDPISEHNRLYWYRQTLGQGPEFLTYFQNEAQLEKSRLLSDRFSAERPKGSFSTLEIQRTEQGDSAMYLCASSRGQAEITGELFFGEGSRLTVL.

This clone has a single count. This sequence joins TRBV7-2 and TRBJ2-2, with unresolved D. Germline V gene data show CDR1 as SGHTA and CDR2 as FQGNSA. Between the trimmed V and J ends, which lost 6 bases and 3 bases, there was a span of 14 bases. The CDR3 totals 15 residues. Here the CDR3 DNA reads TGTGCCAGCAGTTTCCAACCGGGTTACACCGGGGAGCTGTTTTTT. Translating it yields CASSFQPGYTGELFF.

The gene calls are TRBV7-9 and TRBJ1-6; the D gene is possibly TRBD1 (5 bases). Germline assignment: CDR1 SEHNR and CDR2 FQNEAQ (reference sequence). V dropped 1 base and J dropped 0 bases, with 13 bases sitting between them. The CDR3 consists of 18 residues. CDR3 sequence (DNA): TGTGCCAGCAGCTTAGGGGGGTACGGGAGCTCCTATAATTCACCCCTCCACTTT. Its protein product is CASSLGGYGSSYNSPLHF.

The chain carries TRBV4-1 and TRBJ2-5, with a tentative D call TRBD2 (7 bases). The CDR3 runs 18 residues. The germline CDR1 and CDR2 sequences are MGHRA and YSYEKL. Trimming stripped 4 bases from V and 5 bases from J, with 26 bases between. The CDR3 loop is CASSRRLLTGGADETQYF. In DNA, the CDR3 is TGCGCCAGCAGCCGGAGACTCTTGACTGGGGGGGCTGATGAGACCCAGTACTTC.

This sequence joins TRBV3-1 (or the pseudogene TRBV3-2) and TRBJ2-3; perhaps TRBD2 as D (5 bases). CDR3 length equals 15 residues. Trimming took 1 base from V and 1 from J, leaving 9 bases between them. Germline V gives CDR1 LGHDT, CDR2 YNNKEL (reference sequence). The CDR3 reads CASSQVGIGTDTQYF. The CDR3 bases are TGTGCCAGCAGCCAAGTCGGGATAGGCACAGATACGCAGTATTTT.

The V call is TRBV5-1, the J call TRBJ2-1; 9 bases map to TRBD2. The CDR3 consists of 17 residues. The V and J ends lost 4 bases and 3 bases, in that order; junction bases with no gene match: 11. CDR1 SGHRS and CDR2 YFSETQ come from the germline V gene. The CDR3 loop reads CASSPDLSGSGYNEQFF. CDR3 nucleotides: TGCGCCAGCAGCCCAGACCTTAGCGGGAGTGGCTACAATGAGCAGTTCTTC.

The chain is built from TRBV5-1 and TRBJ2-3; D gene uncertain. This CDR3 has 13 amino acids. Trimming pared 2 bases from V and 4 bases from J, leaving 8 bases between. Germline V gene data show CDR1 as SGHRS and CDR2 as YFSETQ. CDR3 amino acids: CASSFDGPDTQYF. DNA for the CDR3: TGCGCCAGCAGCTTTGATGGTCCAGATACGCAGTATTTT.

The rearrangement links TRBV7-9 to TRBJ2-2, with 13 bases matching TRBD2. The length of the CDR3 is 17 residues. CDR1 and CDR2 from the germline V gene are SEHNR and FQNEAQ (reference sequence). V lost 5 bases, J lost 7 bases, and 10 bases stayed unmatched. This chain's CDR3 is CASSTGLAGLLDGELFF. The CDR3 DNA sequence: TGTGCCAGCAGCACGGGACTAGCGGGATTGTTGGACGGGGAGCTGTTTTTT.

In this sample, this clone turned up a few times. The chain has TRBV6-5 and TRBJ2-7, with 9 bases identical to TRBD2. Trimming cost V 6 bases and J 3 bases; bases outside gene matches: 6. The CDR3 covers 14 residues. CDR1 and CDR2 (germline): MNHEY, SVGAGI. CDR3 coding DNA: TGTGCCAGCAGACCGGGACTAGCTAACTACGAGCAGTACTTC. This sequence encodes CASRPGLANYEQYF.

The chain combines TRBV10-3 with TRBJ2-1; 14 bases fit TRBD2. Losses at the gene ends were 9 bases for V and 10 bases for J; bases not matched to a gene: 8. Germline values: CDR1 ENHRY, CDR2 SYGVKD. CDR3 length: 14 amino acids. CDR3 amino acids: CAIGGLAGDGEQFF. The CDR3 nucleotides read TGTGCCATAGGGGGACTAGCGGGAGATGGAGAGCAGTTCTTC.

The chain links TRBV3-1 (or the pseudogene TRBV3-2) to TRBJ1-6, with D perhaps matching TRBD1 (5 bases). This CDR3 has 15 residues. Trimming left V 1 base short and J 7 bases short, with 11 bases between. The V gene's germline CDR1 is LGHDT and CDR2 YNNKEL (reference sequence). CDR3 nucleotides: TGTGCCAGCAGCCAAGGGGGGATGAACAATTCACCCCTCCACTTT. Its protein is CASSQGGMNNSPLHF.

The CDR3 is CASSLAPEPGNTF. The CDR3 bases are TGTGCCAGCAGTTTAGCGCCCGAGCCAGGCAACACCTTC. The rearrangement uses TRBV12-3 or TRBV12-4 and TRBJ1-2, with D unclear. V lost 0 bases to trimming and J lost 12 bases, with 14 bases between them. The CDR3 has 13 amino acids.